This T cell receptor (beta chain) was identified in a study of cytotoxic CD8 clonotypes in ibrutinib-treated CLL. Data came from immunoSEQ multiplex PCR; TCRdb stores just in-frame clones and leaves some out. The sample lists 25,000 to 30,000 clones, approximately 68% occurring once. Trimming took 1 base from V and 4 from J; bases not matched to a gene: 3. The CDR3 has 15 residues. Germline V gene data show CDR1 as SGHVS and CDR2 as FQNEAQ. The rearrangement links TRBV7-8 to TRBJ2-7, with 11 bases lining up with TRBD2. Specimen: PBMCs, collected after 24 months of ibrutinib treatment. This clonotype originated in a human donor with chronic lymphocytic leukemia. The CDR3 nucleotides are TGTGCCAGCAGCTTAGATCCTAGCGGGGGGTACGAGCAGTACTTC. Amino acids: CASSLDPSGGYEQYF.